These 30 T cell receptor beta chains share one sample of origin, sequenced in a study of blood T cell repertoires in COVID-19 (dated by TCRdb to the early 2020s). Library preparation was by the immunoSEQ multiplex PCR assay. Not all clones reach the TCRdb copy of this immuneACCESS table, which keeps in-frame sequences only. Checked studies attribute under half of the gap to unresolved V genes and leave the rest unexplained. This sample is represented by about 90,000 clones; approximately 90% of them were singletons. Less than 2.5% of the sample is taken by the ten largest. Specimen: peripheral blood. The receptors here all came from a human donor with active COVID-19. The donor label of this sample is uncertain.

The chain links TRBV19 to TRBJ2-1, with a weak D call TRBD2 (6 bases). This CDR3 has 14 amino acids. With 1 base removed from V and 10 bases from J, the gap between germline ends came to 14 bases. Germline CDR1 reads LNHDA; CDR2 reads SQIVND (reference sequence). The CDR3 reads CASSIGDHGGEQFF. CDR3 nucleotide sequence: TGTGCCAGTAGTATAGGGGATCATGGGGGGGAGCAGTTCTTC.

This sequence joins TRBV5-1 and TRBJ1-2, with D possibly matching TRBD1 (6 bases). Trimming removed 0 bases from V and 3 bases from J, with 12 bases in between. From germline, CDR1 is SGHRS and CDR2 YFSETQ. The CDR3 is made up of 15 amino acids. Here the CDR3 reads CASSLEQGSYYGYTF. CDR3 sequence (DNA): TGCGCCAGCAGCTTGGAACAGGGTTCGTACTATGGCTACACCTTC.

This chain uses TRBV28 with TRBJ2-3; 8 bases agree with TRBD2. V shed 6 bases, J shed 2 bases, and the junction held 19 bases outside the gene matches. The CDR3 consists of 19 residues. Germline V gene lookup returns CDR1 MDHEN and CDR2 SYDVKM. CDR3 residues: CASSPREERGPTDTDTQYF. In nucleotides, the CDR3 is TGTGCCAGCAGCCCTCGGGAGGAGCGGGGGCCTACTGACACAGATACGCAGTATTTT.

This clone was picked up a small number of times. The V and J genes are TRBV5-1 and TRBJ1-3; TRBD1 agrees at 8 bases. With 4 bases clipped from V and 1 base from J, the junction kept 7 bases outside the gene matches. The CDR3 has 16 amino acids. The V gene's germline CDR1 is SGHRS and CDR2 YFSETQ. Here the CDR3 reads CASSDGTGASGNTIYF. CDR3 DNA sequence: TGCGCCAGCAGCGATGGGACAGGAGCGTCTGGAAACACCATATATTTT.

The chain is built from TRBV2 and TRBJ1-4; no reliable D call. Germline CDR1 reads SNHLY; CDR2 reads FYNNEI. The CDR3 consists of 14 residues. The germline V and J ends were trimmed by 4 bases and 8 bases, with 14 bases remaining between them. The CDR3 nucleotides are TGTGCCAGCAGTGTCGGCCTCCTGGGCGAAAAACTGTTTTTT. Translating gives CASSVGLLGEKLFF.

V gene TRBV25-1 combines with J gene TRBJ2-7; possible D gene TRBD2, 6 bases. Deletions cut 2 bases from V and 5 bases from J, with 16 bases between. Germline V lookup: CDR1 MGHDK, CDR2 SYGVNS. CDR3 length: 15 residues. CDR3 sequence: CASSETGEVRNEQYF. The CDR3 bases are TGTGCCAGCAGTGAAACGGGGGAGGTCCGAAACGAGCAGTACTTC.

This chain connects TRBV4-3 to TRBJ1-4; D is ambiguous. Germline V gives CDR1 LGHNA, CDR2 YSLEER. The length of the CDR3 is 17 residues. Between the trimmed V and J ends, which lost 0 bases and 7 bases, there was a span of 18 bases. In DNA, the CDR3 is TGCGCCAGCAGCCAAGATGAGTCTGTCGGTCTACGTGAAAAACTGTTTTTT. It translates to CASSQDESVGLREKLFF.

The chain uses TRBV19 and TRBJ1-1, with D perhaps TRBD1 (6 bases). CDR1 is LNHDA, CDR2 SQIVND, per germline (reference sequence). Trimming removed 3 bases at V and 1 base at J, with 12 bases between. This CDR3 contains 15 residues. The CDR3 reads CASSMRWTENTEAFF. CDR3 in DNA: TGTGCCAGTAGTATGAGGTGGACAGAGAACACTGAAGCTTTCTTT.

This chain links TRBV12-3 or TRBV12-4 with TRBJ2-3; possible D gene TRBD2, 7 bases. The CDR3 covers 13 residues. V was shortened by 3 bases and J by 6 bases, with 10 bases between the two germline ends. The CDR3 coding sequence is TGTGCCAGCAGTTTTCGGGGGGCGGATACGCAGTATTTT. It yields the protein CASSFRGADTQYF.

J is TRBJ1-1 and V is TRBV18, with 8 positions matching TRBD1. V gave up 4 bases and J gave up 3 bases; unmatched junction bases: 7. Germline lookup yields CDR1 KGHSH and CDR2 LQKENI. This CDR3 region has 15 residues. This chain's CDR3 is CASSQRTGTDTEAFF. The CDR3 DNA is TGTGCCAGCTCACAACGGACAGGGACGGACACTGAAGCTTTCTTT.

The V and J genes are TRBV19 and TRBJ2-2; 11 bases line up with TRBD1. The germline V gene encodes CDR1 LNHDA and CDR2 SQIVND (reference sequence). The CDR3 loop spans 18 amino acids. Trimming took 5 bases from V and 5 from J; bases not matched to a gene: 13. CDR3: CASSFRTPGQGATGELFF. CDR3 DNA: TGTGCCAGTAGTTTCCGGACTCCTGGACAGGGGGCTACCGGGGAGCTGTTTTTT.

There are a few counts of this clone. V and J are TRBV5-1 and TRBJ2-7; D gene ambiguous. Germline CDR1 SGHRS, CDR2 YFSETQ. CDR3 length: 15 residues. Trimming took 0 bases from V and 0 from J, leaving 10 bases between them. The CDR3 DNA follows: TGCGCCAGCAGCTTGGATGGCTCCAGCTCCTACGAGCAGTACTTC. It is translated as CASSLDGSSSYEQYF.

This sequence joins TRBV6-1 and TRBJ1-1; possible D gene TRBD1, 5 bases. The CDR3 spans 12 residues. V gave up 3 bases and J gave up 11 bases, with 13 bases separating them. Germline V gene lookup returns CDR1 MNHNS and CDR2 SASEGT. CDR3 residues: CASSDRVLGAFF. In DNA form, the CDR3 reads TGTGCCAGCAGTGACAGGGTCCTCGGGGCTTTCTTT.

The genes are TRBV7-8 and TRBJ1-1, with a possible D match to TRBD1 (5 bases). V lost 5 bases, J lost 4 bases, and 14 bases lay in between. The V gene's germline CDR1 is SGHVS and CDR2 FQNEAQ. This CDR3 is built from 14 residues. The CDR3 nucleotides are TGTGCCAGCAGCCCGGCGGTGGGGGGCACTGAAGCTTTCTTT. The encoded protein is CASSPAVGGTEAFF.

The V call is TRBV21-1, the J call TRBJ2-2; the D call TRBD1 from the table was never checked on the DNA. TRBV21-1 is a pseudogene segment. CDR3 length equals 15 residues. The CDR3 DNA reads TGTGCCAGCGACAGCTCAGACAGGGATGCCGGGGAGCTGTTTTTT. Residues: CASDSSDRDAGELFF.

Of note for this clone: This CDR3 is also generated by other DNA sequences in the sample. The rearrangement uses TRBV9 and TRBJ1-1; 8 bases are a match to TRBD1. Germline loops: CDR1 SGDLS, CDR2 YYNGEE. V was clipped by 4 bases and J by 0 bases; unmatched bases: 5. The CDR3 contains 15 residues. The CDR3 region has the DNA TGTGCCAGCAGCCCGAGGACAGGGCTGAACACTGAAGCTTTCTTT. As protein: CASSPRTGLNTEAFF.

This chain links TRBV2 with TRBJ1-5, with D possibly matching TRBD1 (6 bases). V lost 6 bases and J 7 bases, leaving 19 bases between the germline ends. The CDR3 runs 15 residues. Germline V gene sequence: CDR1 SNHLY, CDR2 FYNNEI. CDR3 sequence: CASSAGQTPNQPQHF. The CDR3 DNA reads TGTGCCAGCAGCGCCGGACAGACCCCCAACCAGCCCCAGCATTTT.

The gene calls are TRBV7-2 and TRBJ2-5; D ambiguous. Trimming removed 2 bases from V and 5 bases from J, with 9 bases in between. Germline assignment: CDR1 SGHTA and CDR2 FQGNSA. There are 13 residues in the CDR3. The CDR3 spells CASSLSSQETQYF. CDR3 DNA sequence: TGTGCCAGCAGCTTATCGTCTCAGGAGACCCAGTACTTC. Drawing the rest from reference TRBV7-2 and TRBJ2-5, the complete variable domain is GAGVSQSPSNKVTEKGKDVELRCDPISGHTALYWYRQSLGQGLEFLIYFQGNSAPDKSGLPSDRFSAERTGGSVSTLTIQRTQQEDSAVYLCASSLSSQETQYFGPGTRLLVL.

This clone was seen once. V gene TRBV6-2 or TRBV6-3 combines with J gene TRBJ1-2; 7 bases are shared with TRBD1. The CDR3 is made up of 16 amino acids. V trimming: 5 bases; J trimming: 0 bases; junction bases outside the gene matches: 9. CDR1 and CDR2 (germline): MNHEY, SVGEGT. The CDR3 spells CASSHTRDSTNYGYTF. The CDR3 nucleotides are TGTGCCAGCAGTCATACCCGGGACAGCACTAACTATGGCTACACCTTC.

This chain uses TRBV19 with TRBJ1-2; 9 bases align to TRBD1. The CDR3 extends over 17 amino acids. Germline V gives CDR1 LNHDA, CDR2 SQIVND (reference sequence). With V trimmed by 3 bases and J by 1 base, 9 bases remained unmatched. CDR3 coding DNA: TGTGCCAGTAGTATTGGGACAGGGATTGTTGATAACTATGGCTACACCTTC. It is translated as CASSIGTGIVDNYGYTF.

This clone was found once. The same CDR3 can be traced to other DNA sequences in this sample. The CDR3 nucleotides read TGCGCCAGCAGCCTCCGGGACACTGAAGCTTTCTTT. Its protein is CASSLRDTEAFF. The chain links TRBV5-1 to TRBJ1-1, with no clear D. Trimming pared 4 bases from V and 3 bases from J, leaving 7 bases between. CDR3 size: 12 residues. The V gene's germline CDR1 is SGHRS and CDR2 YFSETQ.

The rearrangement joins TRBV7-3 to TRBJ2-2; 11 bases are shared with TRBD2. The CDR3 length is 18 residues. Germline-derived CDR1 and CDR2 are SGHTA and FQGTGA. The trim removed 3 bases at V and 5 bases at J, leaving 11 bases unmatched. CDR3 coding DNA: TGTGCCAGCAGCTTGGGCACTAGCGGGGGTAATAGGACCGGGGAGCTGTTTTTT. Translation gives CASSLGTSGGNRTGELFF.

This clone occurred once. The genes are TRBV2 and TRBJ1-2; maybe TRBD1 (5 bases). Germline loops: CDR1 SNHLY, CDR2 FYNNEI. The CDR3 totals 15 residues. Trimming took off 4 bases at V and 4 bases at J, with 16 bases between the two ends. The CDR3 is CASSAIGVGSYGYTF. The CDR3 region has the DNA TGTGCCAGCAGTGCGATAGGGGTAGGCTCCTATGGCTACACCTTC.

This clone has only one observation. J is TRBJ2-5 and V is TRBV7-7; TRBD2 agrees at 8 bases. Trimming cost V 4 bases and J 6 bases; bases outside gene matches: 7. Germline CDR1 reads SSHAT; CDR2 reads FNYEAQ (reference sequence). This CDR3 is built from 14 residues. CDR3 sequence reads: CASSSLGLGQTQYF. DNA of the CDR3: TGTGCCAGCAGCTCGCTGGGACTAGGCCAGACCCAGTACTTC.

This sequence joins TRBV28 and TRBJ1-1, with 8 positions matching TRBD1. Trimming cost V 8 bases and J 5 bases; bases outside gene matches: 16. Germline V gives CDR1 MDHEN, CDR2 SYDVKM. The CDR3 length is 16 residues. As DNA, the CDR3 is TGTGCCAGCGGAGAACCCAGGGGGCCCGGAGGGACTGAAGCTTTCTTT. This codes for CASGEPRGPGGTEAFF.

The J gene is TRBJ2-3, the V gene TRBV27; 8 bases fit TRBD2. Germline assignment: CDR1 MNHEY and CDR2 SMNVEV (reference sequence). The CDR3 covers 15 residues. Trimming at V came to 7 bases and at J to 2 bases, leaving 8 bases not matched to a gene. This chain's CDR3 is CASTGGGANTDTQYF. CDR3 nucleotide sequence: TGTGCCAGCACGGGAGGGGGGGCTAACACAGATACGCAGTATTTT.

The chain recombines TRBV27 with TRBJ2-7, with TRBD1 matching over 7 bases. Unmatched junction bases numbered 4, after V lost 6 bases and J lost 5 bases. The CDR3 length is 12 residues. The germline V gene encodes CDR1 MNHEY and CDR2 SMNVEV (reference sequence). Written as DNA, the CDR3 is TGTGCCAGCAGGTTGACAGGGAACGAGCAGTACTTC. Translation: CASRLTGNEQYF.

This chain links TRBV7-9 with TRBJ1-6; 10 nucleotides agree with TRBD1. The CDR3 totals 15 residues. Germline CDR1 is SEHNR and CDR2 is FQNEAQ (reference sequence). Trimming at V came to 2 bases and at J to 8 bases, leaving 3 bases not matched to a gene. CDR3 DNA: TGTGCCAGCAGCTTAACCGGGACAGGGGATTCACCCCTCCACTTT. Encoded protein: CASSLTGTGDSPLHF.

V and J are TRBV18 and TRBJ1-4; D remains unclear. V was pared by 3 bases and J by 5 bases, with 13 bases between. This CDR3 has 15 amino acids. CDR1 and CDR2 from the germline V gene are KGHSH and LQKENI. The CDR3 DNA reads as TGTGCCAGCTCACCCTTGACTACTTCGAATGAAAAACTGTTTTTT. Its translation is CASSPLTTSNEKLFF.

The chain recombines TRBV5-1 with TRBJ2-5, with D perhaps matching TRBD1 (6 bases). The germline gives CDR1 SGHRS, CDR2 YFSETQ. The length of the CDR3 is 13 residues. V gave up 0 bases and J gave up 4 bases, with 7 bases separating them. The CDR3 here is CASSLDRVETQYF. The CDR3 region has the DNA TGCGCCAGCAGCTTGGACAGGGTAGAGACCCAGTACTTC.